Listed here are 10 T cell receptor beta chains from one sample, sequenced in a study of shared clonotypes between healthy human individuals (dated by TCRdb to 2020 to 2022). The library was generated by the immunoSEQ multiplex PCR assay. Entries here come from immuneACCESS through TCRdb and include only in-frame sequences with V and J called. Some clones fail to appear in such tables; in the studies checked, an unresolved V gene covers under half of the shortfall, and the cause of the remainder is unknown. This sample holds roughly 640,000 clones; over 65% were observed only once. The top ten clones comprise around 1.6% of the sample. The sample comprised memory CD4+ T cells sorted from blood. The sample's cell subset or site, from its label and the paper: CD45RA-negative fraction. All receptors come from a woman aged 30 to 39 in good health.

This chain connects TRBV27 to TRBJ2-2; D unclear. Trimming left V 5 bases short and J 8 bases short, with 9 bases between. This CDR3 region has 12 residues. Germline CDR1 MNHEY, CDR2 SMNVEV (reference sequence). Written as DNA, the CDR3 is TGTGCCAGCAGTCGACGGGTGGGGGAGCTGTTTTTT. It yields the protein CASSRRVGELFF.

V gene TRBV5-1 combines with J gene TRBJ2-5; D unresolved. Germline CDR1 reads SGHRS; CDR2 reads YFSETQ. Trimming shortened V by 1 base and J by 0 bases, and 7 bases separated the two germline ends. CDR3 size: 14 residues. CDR3 sequence (DNA): TGCGCCAGCAGCTTGTCGAGCGACCAAGAGACCCAGTACTTC. Its protein is CASSLSSDQETQYF.

This chain joins TRBV18 and TRBJ1-5; D might be TRBD1 (6 bases). This CDR3 contains 13 residues. The ends were cut back, 6 bases at V and 6 bases at J, with 12 bases in the middle. Germline lookup yields CDR1 KGHSH and CDR2 LQKENI. CDR3 nucleotide sequence: TGTGCCAGCTCCCGCGAGGGGGTTCAGCCCCAGCATTTT. Translated: CASSREGVQPQHF.

About this clone itself: The sample carries other DNA sequences with the same CDR3. V gene TRBV18 combines with J gene TRBJ2-5; no definite D call. CDR3 length: 13 residues. The V gene's germline CDR1 is KGHSH and CDR2 LQKENI. V lost 2 bases, J lost 2 bases, and 6 bases lay in between. The chain's CDR3 is CASSPSQQETQYF. Written as DNA, the CDR3 is TGTGCCAGCTCACCATCACAGCAAGAGACCCAGTACTTC.

This chain joins TRBV7-8 and TRBJ2-5; tentative D call: TRBD1 (6 bases). Germline CDR1 reads SGHVS; CDR2 reads FQNEAQ. V was clipped by 3 bases and J by 5 bases, with 13 bases between them. The CDR3 has 14 residues. As DNA, the CDR3 is TGTGCCAGCAGCTTCGGCACAGGGTGGGAGACCCAGTACTTC. Encoded protein: CASSFGTGWETQYF.

This clone was observed a few times. This chain joins TRBV5-4 and TRBJ2-1, with D perhaps matching TRBD2 (5 bases). CDR1 and CDR2 (germline): SGHNT, YYREEE (reference sequence). This CDR3 is built from 15 residues. Deletions cut 6 bases from V and 9 bases from J, with 22 bases between. CDR3 DNA sequence: TGTGCCAGCACCTCTGGAAGGAACCCCGAGGGTGAGCAGTTCTTC. Translation gives CASTSGRNPEGEQFF.

The CDR3 nucleotides read TGTGCCAGCGGCTCCTCCCGGGAGACCCAGTACTTC. Translation: CASGSSRETQYF. The rearrangement links TRBV21-1 to TRBJ2-5. TRBV21-1 is tagged as a pseudogene. This CDR3 has 12 amino acids.

V usage is TRBV6-6 and J usage is TRBJ1-4; 7 bases fit TRBD1. This CDR3 has 12 residues. V lost 6 bases and J lost 5; bases outside the gene matches: 0. The germline V gene encodes CDR1 MNHNY and CDR2 SVGAGI (reference sequence). CDR3 DNA sequence: TGTGCCAGCAGGGGACAGAATGAAAAACTGTTTTTT. It is translated as CASRGQNEKLFF.

The chain couples TRBV7-3 to TRBJ2-1; no clear D. Germline-derived CDR1 and CDR2 are SGHTA and FQGTGA. Trimming removed 2 bases at V and 3 bases at J, with 8 bases between. The CDR3 contains 14 residues. DNA for the CDR3: TGTGCCAGCAGCTTATCTTCCATCTACAATGAGCAGTTCTTC. Residues: CASSLSSIYNEQFF.

The V call is TRBV5-1, the J call TRBJ2-4, with 7 nucleotides matching TRBD2. V shed 3 bases, J shed 6 bases, and the junction held 0 bases outside the gene matches. This CDR3 is 12 amino acids long. Germline V gene lookup returns CDR1 SGHRS and CDR2 YFSETQ. CDR3 sequence (DNA): TGCGCCAGCAGCTGGGAGGGAAACATTCAGTACTTC. This translates into CASSWEGNIQYF.